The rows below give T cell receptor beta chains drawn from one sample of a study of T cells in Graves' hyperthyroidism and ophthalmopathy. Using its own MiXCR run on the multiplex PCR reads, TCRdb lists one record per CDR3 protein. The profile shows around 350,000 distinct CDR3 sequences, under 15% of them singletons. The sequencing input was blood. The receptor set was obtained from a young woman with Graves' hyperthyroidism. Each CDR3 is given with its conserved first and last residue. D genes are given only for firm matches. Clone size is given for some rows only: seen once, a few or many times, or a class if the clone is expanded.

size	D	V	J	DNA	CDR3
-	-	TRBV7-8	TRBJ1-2	TGTGCCAGCAGCTTAGAGCTAGGGCCTTTCATACATGGCCACACCTTC	CASSLELGPFIHGHTF
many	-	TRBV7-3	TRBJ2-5	TGTGCCAGCAGCTCTGTCGCTGGCGGGCAAGAGACCCAGTACTTC	CASSSVAGGQETQYF
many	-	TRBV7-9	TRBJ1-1	TGTGCCAGCAGCCCCCGCGCGGCCACGAACACTGAAGCTTTCTTT	CASSPRAATNTEAFF
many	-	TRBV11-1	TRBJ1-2	TGTGCCAGCAGCCCCGGGACCGGCAGTGGCTACACCTTC	CASSPGTGSGYTF
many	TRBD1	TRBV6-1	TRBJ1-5	TGTGCCAGCAGGACCGGGACAGGGGGCAATCAGCCCCAGCATTTT	CASRTGTGGNQPQHF
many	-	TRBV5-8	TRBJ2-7	TGTGCCAGCAGCTTGTCACCTTCGACCTACGAGCAGTACTTC	CASSLSPSTYEQYF
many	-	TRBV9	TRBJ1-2	TGTGCCAGCAGCCCAGGAAGCCCCTTGGGGTATGGCTACACCTTC	CASSPGSPLGYGYTF
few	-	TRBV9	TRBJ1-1	TGTGCCAGCACCCTCAGGGGAGGCGACACTGAAGCTTTCTTT	CASTLRGGDTEAFF
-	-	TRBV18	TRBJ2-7	TGTGCCAGCTCACCACTAGGGGCAGGGGGGTTCTACGAGCAGTACTTC	CASSPLGAGGFYEQYF
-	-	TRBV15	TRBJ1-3	TGTGCCACCAGCGGACTTACCCATGGAAACACCATATATTTT	CATSGLTHGNTIYF
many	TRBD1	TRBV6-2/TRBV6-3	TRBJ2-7	TGTGCCAGCAGTTACTCGGTCGGACAGGGGGTCTACGAGCAGTACTTC	CASSYSVGQGVYEQYF
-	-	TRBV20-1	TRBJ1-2	TGCAGTGCTAGATTCCACGGCAGCCACCTTCCCTTC	CSARFHGSHLPF
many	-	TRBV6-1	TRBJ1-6	TGTGCCAGCAGTGCCGCGAATTCACCCCTCCACTTT	CASSAANSPLHF
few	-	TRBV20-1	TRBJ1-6	TGCAGTGCTCCCACAGGGCTTGAAGGATCACCCCTCCACTTT	CSAPTGLEGSPLHF
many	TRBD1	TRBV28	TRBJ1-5	TGTGCCAGCAGACCGCAGGGGGAACAGCCCCAGCATTTT	CASRPQGEQPQHF
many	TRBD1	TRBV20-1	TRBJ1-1	TGCAGTGCCATAGGGACAGGCACTGAAGCTTTCTTT	CSAIGTGTEAFF
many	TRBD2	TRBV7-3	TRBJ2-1	TGTGCCAGCAGTTGGACTAGCGGGATTGGCAATGAGCAGTTCTTC	CASSWTSGIGNEQFF
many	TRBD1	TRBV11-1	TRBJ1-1	TGTGCCAGCAGCCCGAGGACAGGGAGGTGGAACACTGAAGCTTTCTTT	CASSPRTGRWNTEAFF
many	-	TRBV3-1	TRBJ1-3	TGTGCCAGCAGCCAAGGGACAGTCTCTGGAAACACCATATATTTT	CASSQGTVSGNTIYF
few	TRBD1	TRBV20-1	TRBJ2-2	TGCAGTGCCCTATCTGGACAGGGGGCCCACACCGGGGAGCTGTTTTTT	CSALSGQGAHTGELFF
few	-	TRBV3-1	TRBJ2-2	TGTGCCAGCAGCCAAGATTTCGGGCAGGCAGGGCCTGTAATTTTT	CASSQDFGQAGPVIF
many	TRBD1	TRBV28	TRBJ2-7	TGTGCCAGCAGTTTACGGGACAGCTACGAGCAGTACTTC	CASSLRDSYEQYF
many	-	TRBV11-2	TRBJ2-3	TGTGCCAGCAGCTCATCTATAACGTTCGGGACCGGACGGGACACAGATACGCAGTATTTT	CASSSSITFGTGRDTDTQYF
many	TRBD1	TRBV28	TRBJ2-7	TGTGCCAGCAGAAATCCGGGACAGGGGTCCTACGAGCAGTACTTC	CASRNPGQGSYEQYF
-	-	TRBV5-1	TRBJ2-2	TGCGCCAGCAGCTTGGGTGGTAGCTTGAGCACCGGGGAGCTGTTTTTT	CASSLGGSLSTGELFF
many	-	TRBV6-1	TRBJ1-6	TGTGCCAGCAGTCCCGCGTGGGTGACTTCACCCCTCCACTTT	CASSPAWVTSPLHF
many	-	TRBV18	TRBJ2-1	TGTGCCAGCTCACCCAACTATCTGGACAATGAGCAGTTCTTC	CASSPNYLDNEQFF
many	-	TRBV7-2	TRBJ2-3	TGTGCCAGCAGCACTCGGGGTAGGGGCTTCAGCACAGATACGCAGTATTTT	CASSTRGRGFSTDTQYF
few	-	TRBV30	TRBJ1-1	TGTGCCTGGAGTGTGGCTTACACGAACACTGAAGCTTTCTTT	CAWSVAYTNTEAFF
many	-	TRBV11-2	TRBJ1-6	TGTGCCAGCAGCTTAGGAGTCTTTAATTCACCCCTCCACTTT	CASSLGVFNSPLHF
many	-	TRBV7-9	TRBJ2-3	TGTGCCAGCAGCTTCTTAGCGGCAGATACGCAGTATTTT	CASSFLAADTQYF
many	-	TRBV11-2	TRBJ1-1	TGTGCCAGCAGCTTACAGGGTATCATGAACACTGAAGCTTTCTTT	CASSLQGIMNTEAFF
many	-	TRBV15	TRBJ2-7	TGTGCCACCAGCAGAGGATCGGGACTGGCCTACGAGCAGTACTTC	CATSRGSGLAYEQYF
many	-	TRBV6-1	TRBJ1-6	TGTGCCAGCAGTGAATTAGGCAAAGGGAGGTCACCCCTCCACTTT	CASSELGKGRSPLHF
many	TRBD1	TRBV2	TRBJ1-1	TGTGCCGGGGGACAGGCGGGGGAGACTGAAGCTTTCTTT	CAGGQAGETEAFF
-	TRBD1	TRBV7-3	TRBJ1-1	TGTGCCAGCAGCCAGACAGGGAGCAACACTGAAGCTTTCTTT	CASSQTGSNTEAFF
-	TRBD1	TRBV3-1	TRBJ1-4	TGTGCCAGCAGCCAATGGACAGGGGGCGGGGAAAAACTGTTTTTT	CASSQWTGGGEKLFF
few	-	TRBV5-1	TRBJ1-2	TGCGCCAGCAGCGTACAGGAAAACTATGGCTACACCTTC	CASSVQENYGYTF
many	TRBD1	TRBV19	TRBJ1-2	TGTGCCAGTAGTATCAGACAGGGGATGTACTATGGCTACACCTTC	CASSIRQGMYYGYTF
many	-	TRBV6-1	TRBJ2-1	TGTGCCAGCAGTCCATGGGATAACAATGAGCAGTTCTTC	CASSPWDNNEQFF
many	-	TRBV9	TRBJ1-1	TGTGCCAGCAGCCCTCTGGGAACTCAACTGAACACTGAAGCTTTCTTT	CASSPLGTQLNTEAFF
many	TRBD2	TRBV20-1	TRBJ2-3	TGCAGTGCTAGAGACGGGACTAGCGGGAACCTTATCACAGATACGCAGTATTTT	CSARDGTSGNLITDTQYF
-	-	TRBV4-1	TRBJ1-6	TGCGCCAGCAGCCAACCCCTGAAGCACGGGAATTCACCCCTCCACTTT	CASSQPLKHGNSPLHF
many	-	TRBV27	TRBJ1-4	TGTGCCAGCAGAGTAGGGTTAAGGGAAAAACTGTTTTTT	CASRVGLREKLFF
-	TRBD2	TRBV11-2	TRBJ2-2	TGTGCCAGCAGATCCCTAGCGGCCACCGGGGAGCTGTTTTTT	CASRSLAATGELFF